The next 8 T cell receptor beta chains were all read from a single sample in a study of cytomegalovirus exposure and HLA in healthy donors. Produced via immunoSEQ multiplex PCR; TCRdb's table is partial and in-frame only. Of approximately 90,000 clones listed, 85% to 95% are singletons. Sequenced: PBMCs. All receptors derive from a woman in her twenties or thirties in good health and CMV-seropositive.

The sample holds one count of this clone. The chain links TRBV7-2 to TRBJ1-3; D is unclear. With 1 base removed from V and 0 bases from J, the gap between germline ends came to 7 bases. CDR1 is SGHTA and CDR2 is FQGNSA in the germline V gene. The CDR3 has 15 residues. The CDR3 DNA reads as TGTGCCAGCAGCTTAGTTATCTTCTCTGGAAACACCATATATTTT. This encodes CASSLVIFSGNTIYF.

The count of this clone is one. This rearrangement joins TRBV4-1 to TRBJ1-2; 7 bases align to TRBD1. The CDR3 contains 15 residues. CDR1 and CDR2 from the germline V gene are MGHRA and YSYEKL. Trimming at V came to 3 bases and at J to 11 bases, leaving 15 bases not matched to a gene. The CDR3 DNA sequence: TGCGCCAGCAGCCAGCTGACAGGGCCCGCTTTCAGTTACACCTTC. Protein product: CASSQLTGPAFSYTF.

This clone has at least ten counts. This sequence joins TRBV27 and TRBJ2-7; D is possibly TRBD1 (5 bases). Deletions cut 6 bases from V and 4 bases from J, with 16 bases between. The CDR3 is made up of 14 amino acids. The V gene's germline CDR1 is MNHEY and CDR2 SMNVEV (reference sequence). The CDR3 sequence is CASRRQSQGYEQYF. The CDR3 DNA reads as TGTGCCAGCAGGCGTCAATCCCAGGGTTACGAGCAGTACTTC.

V gene TRBV15 combines with J gene TRBJ1-2; 7 bases are a match to TRBD1. The V and J ends lost 1 base and 4 bases, in that order; junction bases with no gene match: 21. Germline CDR1 reads LNHNV; CDR2 reads YYDKDF (reference sequence). The CDR3 has 20 residues. CDR3 region: CATSRGLIDPYDRVAYGYTF. In nucleotides, the CDR3 is TGTGCCACCAGCAGAGGACTCATCGACCCTTACGACAGGGTGGCCTATGGCTACACCTTC.

The chain carries TRBV11-2 and TRBJ2-7, with TRBD1 matching over 7 bases. V shed 5 bases, J shed 2 bases, and the junction held 9 bases outside the gene matches. CDR3 length: 15 amino acids. Germline V CDR1 and CDR2: SGHAT, FQNNGV. For the CDR3, the DNA is TGTGCCAGCAGCCCCCAGACAGGGCAGACCTACGAGCAGTACTTC. Its protein is CASSPQTGQTYEQYF.

The chain is built from TRBV15 and TRBJ2-5; possible D gene TRBD1, 7 bases. In germline, CDR1 is LNHNV, CDR2 YYDKDF (reference sequence). The V gene lost 4 bases and the J gene lost 4 bases, with 10 bases spanning the gap. This CDR3 contains 13 residues. The CDR3 region is CATSTQGGETQYF. As DNA, the CDR3 is TGTGCCACCAGCACCCAGGGGGGAGAGACCCAGTACTTC. Full variable domain (outside the CDR3, taken from reference TRBV15 and TRBJ2-5): DAMVIQNPRYQVTQFGKPVTLSCSQTLNHNVMYWYQQKSSQAPKLLFHYYDKDFNNEADTPDNFQSRRPNTSFCFLDIRSPGLGDTAMYLCATSTQGGETQYFGPGTRLLVL.

V is TRBV19 and J is TRBJ1-1; possibly TRBD1 for D (5 bases). The CDR3 contains 13 residues. Germline assignment: CDR1 LNHDA and CDR2 SQIVND (reference sequence). The germline V and J ends were trimmed by 8 bases and 0 bases, with 10 bases remaining between them. The CDR3 region is CASGGSLNTEAFF. DNA for the CDR3: TGTGCCAGTGGGGGGTCGCTGAACACTGAAGCTTTCTTT.

V is TRBV28 and J is TRBJ1-5, with D hard to call. Trimming stripped 5 bases from V and 3 bases from J, with 11 bases between. The CDR3 consists of 14 residues. Germline V CDR1 and CDR2: MDHEN, SYDVKM. In nucleotides, the CDR3 is TGTGCCAGCAGTCCGGGAGGGATCAATCAGCCCCAGCATTTT. Amino acid sequence: CASSPGGINQPQHF.